This passage covers 23 T cell receptor beta chains from one sample sequenced in a study of blood T cells in healthy people across ages. A second roughly 7 to 12 cycle PCR used barcoded and J-beta primers. TCRdb ran MiXCR on the 5' RACE reads and lists one entry per CDR3 protein. The sample records 850,000 or so distinct CDR3 sequences, around 28% being singletons. Sequencing input: blood. These receptor sequences come from a woman older than 75 in good health.

Of note for this clonotype: A much larger clone is a single base away; this may be a read error. V is TRBV20-1 and J is TRBJ2-5; 7 bases map to TRBD1. The germline V gene encodes CDR1 DFQATT and CDR2 SNEGSKA (reference sequence). J lost 4 bases, V lost 0 bases, and 11 bases had no gene match. CDR3 length equals 16 residues. Written as DNA, the CDR3 is TGCAGTGCTAGAGATGTGAGGGGGCCAAGACGAGAGACCCAGTACTTC. Protein: CSARDVRGPRRETQYF.

The genes are TRBV20-1 and TRBJ1-6; D unclear. Between the trimmed V and J ends, which lost 0 bases and 2 bases, there was a span of 8 bases. The CDR3 spans 15 residues. Germline-derived CDR1 and CDR2 are DFQATT and SNEGSKA (reference sequence). This chain's CDR3 is CSARDPNAYNSPLHF. Here the CDR3 DNA reads TGCAGTGCTAGAGATCCAAACGCCTATAATTCACCCCTCCACTTT.

Many counts were recorded for this clonotype. V usage is TRBV4-3 and J usage is TRBJ2-1; possibly TRBD1 or TRBD2 for D (5 bases each). Between the trimmed V and J ends, which lost 2 bases and 0 bases, there was a span of 8 bases. There are 15 residues in the CDR3. Per the germline V gene, CDR1 is LGHNA and CDR2 is YSLEER. In DNA form, the CDR3 reads TGCGCCAGCAGCCAACCCGGGGCCTCCTACAATGAGCAGTTCTTC. Its protein product is CASSQPGASYNEQFF.

This clonotype was picked up many times. DNA for the CDR3: TGCGCCAGCAGCTCGCAAAGACATCAAAGCTCCTACGAGCAGTACTTC. As protein: CASSSQRHQSSYEQYF. The chain joins TRBV5-1 to TRBJ2-7; D remains unclear. V was pared by 3 bases and J by 0 bases, with 16 bases between. Germline V gene data show CDR1 as SGHRS and CDR2 as YFSETQ. This CDR3 has 16 amino acids.

This clonotype was seen repeatedly, ten times or more. The gene calls are TRBV4-3 and TRBJ1-5; D gene uncertain. In germline, CDR1 is LGHNA, CDR2 YSLEER. This CDR3 has 14 amino acids. Trimming removed 0 bases at V and 7 bases at J, with 10 bases between. CDR3 loop: CASSQELSGQPQHF. In DNA, the CDR3 is TGCGCCAGCAGCCAAGAGTTGTCGGGGCAGCCCCAGCATTTT.

This clonotype was seen just once. The chain couples TRBV10-3 to TRBJ2-7; D remains ambiguous. Trimming shortened V by 3 bases and J by 2 bases, and 14 bases separated the two germline ends. This CDR3 contains 15 residues. Germline values: CDR1 ENHRY, CDR2 SYGVKD. CDR3 DNA sequence: TGTGCCATCAGTGATCAGGTGGACCGTGCCTACGAGCAGTACTTC. It yields the protein CAISDQVDRAYEQYF.

The chain uses TRBV6-1 and TRBJ1-1; 7 positions match TRBD1. The trim removed 8 bases at V and 4 bases at J, leaving 13 bases unmatched. The CDR3 runs to 15 residues. The germline V gene encodes CDR1 MNHNS and CDR2 SASEGT. CDR3 nucleotides: TGTGCCAGCTCGGGACAGTACTCACTCCGCACTGAAGCTTTCTTT. Protein sequence: CASSGQYSLRTEAFF.

This clonotype was counted many times. The chain links TRBV5-1 to TRBJ2-3, with TRBD2 matching 7 bases. V shed 2 bases, J shed 1 base, and the junction held 7 bases outside the gene matches. Germline loops: CDR1 SGHRS, CDR2 YFSETQ. The CDR3 is 16 amino acids. The CDR3 here is CASSFRPSGGTDTQYF. DNA for the CDR3: TGCGCCAGCAGCTTCCGTCCTAGCGGTGGCACAGATACGCAGTATTTT.

In this sample, this clonotype turned up a few times. This chain joins TRBV19 and TRBJ2-3, with D tentatively TRBD1 or TRBD2 (6 bases each). Germline CDR1 LNHDA, CDR2 SQIVND (reference sequence). This CDR3 is built from 15 residues. Trimming took off 3 bases at V and 9 bases at J, with 19 bases between the two ends. CDR3 loop: CASSMGRGRPWTQYF. The CDR3 bases are TGTGCCAGTAGTATGGGACGGGGGCGCCCCTGGACGCAGTATTTT.

With regard to this clonotype: The junction departs from germline at one end; a sequencing error may be responsible. This chain connects TRBV7-2 to TRBJ2-5; D could derive from TRBD1 or TRBD2 (5 bases each). This CDR3 contains 14 residues. The germline gives CDR1 SGHTA, CDR2 FQGNSA. The CDR3 DNA reads TGTGCCAGCAGTTTAGTTGAGGGGCTTGAGACCCAGTACTTC. Protein: CASSLVEGLETQYF.

This clonotype was recorded a few times. The chain carries TRBV27 and TRBJ1-1, with 9 bases aligning to TRBD1. The CDR3 covers 14 residues. The junction had 4 bases not matched to a gene; V was cut back by 5 bases and J by 3 bases. Germline V gene lookup returns CDR1 MNHEY and CDR2 SMNVEV (reference sequence). The chain's CDR3 is CASSTGTGHTEAFF. The DNA of the CDR3 is TGTGCCAGCAGTACCGGGACAGGGCACACTGAAGCTTTCTTT.

On this clonotype: The junction does not match germline at one end; this may be a read error. The V and J genes are TRBV7-2 and TRBJ2-3; D uncertain. Per the germline V gene, CDR1 is SGHTA and CDR2 is FQGNSA. This CDR3 has 13 amino acids. CDR3 nucleotide sequence: TGTGCCAGCAGCTTATGGTCAGGAGATACACAGTATTTT. The encoded protein is CASSLWSGDTQYF.

This clonotype was recorded many times. The V call is TRBV7-9, the J call TRBJ2-6; D is ambiguous. The germline V gene has CDR1 SEHNR and CDR2 FQNEAQ (reference sequence). Trimming removed 1 base at V and 3 bases at J, with 13 bases between. The CDR3 contains 17 residues. This chain's CDR3 is CASSLEGPGVGANVLTF. As DNA, the CDR3 is TGTGCCAGCAGCTTAGAGGGTCCGGGTGTTGGGGCCAACGTCCTGACTTTC. Combining the CDR3 with reference TRBV7-9 and TRBJ2-6 gives the whole variable domain DTGVSQNPRHKITKRGQNVTFRCDPISEHNRLYWYRQTLGQGPEFLTYFQNEAQLEKSRLLSDRFSAERPKGSFSTLEIQRTEQGDSAMYLCASSLEGPGVGANVLTFGAGSRLTVL.

This clonotype was seen only once. The V call is TRBV5-1, the J call TRBJ2-7; 7 bases fit TRBD1. The CDR3 covers 15 residues. Unmatched junction bases numbered 8, after V lost 4 bases and J lost 1 base. Germline V lookup: CDR1 SGHRS, CDR2 YFSETQ. The CDR3 protein is CASSPGTVDSYEQYF. The CDR3 coding sequence is TGCGCCAGCAGCCCAGGGACAGTCGATTCCTACGAGCAGTACTTC. Filled out from reference TRBV5-1 and TRBJ2-7, the complete variable domain reads KAGVTQTPRYLIKTRGQQVTLSCSPISGHRSVSWYQQTPGQGLQFLFEYFSETQRNKGNFPGRFSGRQFSNSRSEMNVSTLELGDSALYLCASSPGTVDSYEQYFGPGTRLTVT.

As concerns this clonotype: One end of the junction varies from germline; a read error may be responsible. The V and J genes are TRBV28 and TRBJ2-5; D remains ambiguous. CDR1 MDHEN and CDR2 SYDVKM come from the germline V gene. The CDR3 sequence is 14 residues long. As DNA, the CDR3 is TGTGCCAACAGTTTAAGCAGTGGACAAGAGACCCAGTACTTC. It yields the protein CANSLSSGQETQYF. The whole variable domain, filled in from reference TRBV28 and TRBJ2-5, reads DVKVTQSSRYLVKRTGEKVFLECVQDMDHENMFWYRQDPGLGLRLIYFSYDVKMKEKGDIPEGYSVSREKKERFSLILESASTNQTSMYLCANSLSSGQETQYFGPGTRLLVL.

Many counts were recorded for this clonotype. The chain joins TRBV3-1 to TRBJ2-5, with D possibly TRBD2 on 5 matching bases. The germline V gene has CDR1 LGHDT and CDR2 YNNKEL (reference sequence). The V gene lost 2 bases and the J gene lost 7 bases, with 20 bases spanning the gap. The CDR3 is 16 amino acids. In DNA form, the CDR3 reads TGTGCCAGCAGCCAATCATCGCCGGCAGACGCGGGGACCCAGTACTTC. It is translated as CASSQSSPADAGTQYF.

This clonotype has a count of ten or more. The J gene is TRBJ2-6, the V gene TRBV6-6; unclear D gene. Germline-derived CDR1 and CDR2 are MNHNY and SVGAGI (reference sequence). This CDR3 region has 16 residues. The V end lost 6 bases, the J end lost 0 bases, and 12 bases lay between the germline ends. The CDR3 DNA sequence: TGTGCCAGCAGGCCTGACGAGTACTCTGGGGCCAACGTCCTGACTTTC. The encoded protein is CASRPDEYSGANVLTF.

The sample holds one count of this clonotype. The chain links TRBV12-3 or TRBV12-4 to TRBJ2-7; possibly TRBD1 for D (7 bases). This CDR3 has 18 residues. The V end lost 7 bases, the J end lost 0 bases, and 25 bases lay between the germline ends. CDR3 amino acids: CASTLRGGTGGTSYEQYF. As DNA, the CDR3 is TGTGCCAGCACCCTTAGAGGGGGCACCGGGGGCACCTCCTACGAGCAGTACTTC.

The DNA for the CDR3 is TGTGCCAGCAGCCGCCCCGGTCAGGGAAGGAGCTACGAGCAGTACTTC. Protein sequence: CASSRPGQGRSYEQYF. The chain couples TRBV7-9 to TRBJ2-7; D possibly corresponds to TRBD1 (5 bases). Per the germline V gene, CDR1 is SEHNR and CDR2 is FQNEAQ (reference sequence). V shed 5 bases and J shed 3 bases, with 20 bases lying between them. CDR3 length: 16 amino acids.

The rearrangement joins TRBV20-1 to TRBJ1-1, with TRBD1 matching 9 bases. The ends lost 1 base at V and 2 bases at J; junction bases unmatched: 5. Germline V lookup: CDR1 DFQATT, CDR2 SNEGSKA (reference sequence). There are 15 residues in the CDR3. The CDR3 bases are TGCAGTGCTAGAGTGACAGGGGGATTCAACACTGAAGCTTTCTTT. Its translation is CSARVTGGFNTEAFF.

This clonotype was observed a handful of times. The rearrangement joins TRBV20-1 to TRBJ1-4; TRBD1 aligns across 7 bases. Germline V gene sequence: CDR1 DFQATT, CDR2 SNEGSKA (reference sequence). The CDR3 has 13 residues. With V trimmed by 5 bases and J by 6 bases, 6 bases remained unmatched. In nucleotides, the CDR3 is TGCAGTGCTGCCGGGACAGCAGATGAAAAACTGTTTTTT. Encoded protein: CSAAGTADEKLFF.

The rearrangement uses TRBV19 and TRBJ2-5; 9 nucleotides align to TRBD2. Trimming took 1 base from V and 4 from J; bases not matched to a gene: 4. CDR3 length equals 15 residues. Germline V gene sequence: CDR1 LNHDA, CDR2 SQIVND (reference sequence). CDR3 in DNA: TGTGCCAGTAGTATAGGTCGCGGGGGGGCAGAGACCCAGTACTTC. This encodes CASSIGRGGAETQYF.

This clonotype has more than one count but fewer than ten. The rearrangement links TRBV5-1 to TRBJ1-1, with 8 bases identical to TRBD1. After removal of 0 bases from V and 1 base from J, the junction contained 8 bases not matched to a gene. CDR1 and CDR2 (germline): SGHRS, YFSETQ. CDR3 length: 17 amino acids. This CDR3 is CASSLAPSGGGNTEAFF. The CDR3 DNA reads as TGCGCCAGCAGCTTGGCCCCCTCAGGGGGCGGGAACACTGAAGCTTTCTTT.